The clone carrying this TCR beta chain was counted a single time. Its antigen is currently unknown. CDR3 size: 10 residues. Germline lookup yields CDR1 DFQATT and CDR2 SNEGSKA (reference sequence). Trimming removed 0 bases from V and 12 bases from J, with 9 bases in between. The entry originates in a study of CD8+ T cells in alopecia areata. Study-wide results and caveats: Lesional scalp, notably in alopecia totalis/universalis, had clonality above that of normal scalp. Scalp sequencing also captures normal skin's resident alphabeta T cells.

Isolation of CD4+ and CD8+ T cells from PBMCs was achieved by sorting. RNA was extracted and reverse transcribed into cDNA as the sequencing template. Produced via immunoSEQ multiplex PCR; TCRdb's table is partial and in-frame only. The sample includes about 140,000 clones, about three fifths of them seen just once. Sequencing used CD8+ T cells sorted from blood. This chain joins TRBV20-1 and TRBJ2-7; D is ambiguous. The clonotype was recovered from a human donor in good health. The chain's CDR3 is CSAREGVTYF. CDR3 coding DNA: TGCAGTGCTAGAGAGGGCGTTACGTACTTC.